The 27 T cell receptor beta chains reported below all come from one sample, sequenced in a study of shared clonotypes between healthy human individuals (dated by TCRdb to 2020 to 2022). Receptors were amplified or captured by the immunoSEQ multiplex PCR assay. TCRdb took over this immuneACCESS table, retaining in-frame rearrangements with V and J assigned. Such tables are incomplete; in checked studies, under half of the missing clones stem from an unresolved V gene, and the remainder is unexplained. Present in this sample are roughly 510,000 clones, around 79% of which were seen just once. In total, the top ten clones hold approximately 13% of the sample. Sequencing input: PBMCs. These receptors came from a woman between 35 and 50 years old in good health. Some clones in this sample may be carry-over from other donors' samples.

The V call is TRBV6-6, the J call TRBJ2-1, with 11 positions matching TRBD2. Trimming removed 6 bases from V and 9 bases from J; junction bases left unmatched: 10. This CDR3 is 15 amino acids long. CDR1 MNHNY and CDR2 SVGAGI come from the germline V gene (reference sequence). The CDR3 loop is CASRGGLAVSIEQFF. DNA of the CDR3: TGTGCCAGCAGGGGGGGACTAGCGGTATCGATTGAGCAGTTCTTC.

This chain connects TRBV10-1 to TRBJ2-2; D unresolved. With 0 bases removed from V and 2 bases from J, the gap between germline ends came to 7 bases. CDR1 and CDR2 (germline): WNHNN, SYGVQD (reference sequence). This CDR3 region has 15 residues. Here the CDR3 reads CASSESLANTGELFF. Written as DNA, the CDR3 is TGCGCCAGCAGTGAGTCGTTAGCTAACACCGGGGAGCTGTTTTTT.

This chain links TRBV5-1 with TRBJ1-5; 7 positions match TRBD1. From germline, CDR1 is SGHRS and CDR2 YFSETQ. The CDR3 runs 15 residues. V lost 0 bases to trimming and J lost 3 bases; unmatched junction nucleotides: 3. The CDR3 region has the DNA TGCGCCAGCAGCTTGGCCGGGACAGTCAATCAGCCCCAGCATTTT. Its protein is CASSLAGTVNQPQHF.

This clone was observed a single time. The V call is TRBV29-1, the J call TRBJ2-5, with TRBD2 identical over 9 bases. Unmatched junction bases numbered 7, after V lost 3 bases and J lost 2 bases. The CDR3 is 15 residues long. Germline lookup yields CDR1 SQVTM and CDR2 ANQGSEA. CDR3 residues: CSVDGLREGQETQYF. Here the CDR3 DNA reads TGCAGCGTTGATGGATTGCGGGAGGGACAAGAGACCCAGTACTTC.

The chain couples TRBV13 to TRBJ1-2; a weak D match, TRBD1 (6 bases). CDR3 length: 15 residues. The V end lost 5 bases, the J end lost 5 bases, and 18 bases lay between the germline ends. From germline, CDR1 is PRHDT and CDR2 FYEKMQ (reference sequence). CDR3 sequence: CASSPGGGARYGYTF. CDR3 DNA: TGTGCCAGCAGCCCCGGGGGGGGCGCCCGATATGGCTACACCTTC.

The chain combines TRBV4-3 with TRBJ2-5; 10 positions match TRBD2. In germline, CDR1 is LGHNA, CDR2 YSLEER. V shed 6 bases and J 5 bases; nucleotides not matched to a gene: 12. The CDR3 is 16 residues long. The DNA of the CDR3 is TGCGCCAGCAGTCGGAGGGGACTAGCGAGGGGCGAGACCCAGTACTTC. Translated, it gives CASSRRGLARGETQYF.

This chain uses TRBV30 with TRBJ1-1; tentative D call: TRBD1 (6 bases). The CDR3 length is 15 residues. V lost 2 bases and J 0 bases, leaving 13 bases between the germline ends. Germline assignment: CDR1 GTSNPN and CDR2 SVGIG (reference sequence). This CDR3 reads CAWSKLQGMNTEAFF. Written as DNA, the CDR3 is TGTGCCTGGAGTAAGTTACAGGGAATGAACACTGAAGCTTTCTTT.

J is TRBJ2-3 and V is TRBV27, with 7 bases that match TRBD1. Germline lookup yields CDR1 MNHEY and CDR2 SMNVEV (reference sequence). Trimming removed 5 bases from V and 2 bases from J; junction bases left unmatched: 10. This CDR3 is 16 amino acids long. Here the CDR3 reads CASSAFSGGVTDTQYF. For the CDR3, the DNA is TGTGCCAGCAGTGCCTTCTCAGGGGGTGTCACAGATACGCAGTATTTT.

The genes are TRBV7-8 and TRBJ2-7; weak D call: TRBD2 (6 bases). CDR3 length: 13 amino acids. The V and J ends lost 0 bases and 7 bases respectively, with 10 bases between them. Germline-derived CDR1 and CDR2 are SGHVS and FQNEAQ. The CDR3 sequence: CASSLAWEAEQYF. The CDR3 DNA sequence: TGTGCCAGCAGCTTAGCGTGGGAGGCAGAGCAGTACTTC.

The chain employs TRBV5-8 and TRBJ1-5; the match to TRBD1 covers 8 bases. This CDR3 has 17 residues. CDR1 and CDR2 (germline): SGHTS, YDEGEE. With V trimmed by 3 bases and J by 5 bases, 13 bases remained unmatched. The CDR3 coding sequence is TGTGCCAGCAGCTCGAGGACAGGGCCAGCAGGTTATCAGCCCCAGCATTTT. The encoded protein is CASSSRTGPAGYQPQHF. The full variable domain, in which reference TRBV5-8 and TRBJ1-5 provide the parts outside the CDR3, is EAGVTQSPTHLIKTRGQQATLRCSPISGHTSVYWYQQALGLGLQFLLWYDEGEERNRGNFPPRFSGRQFPNYSSELNVNALELEDSALYLCASSSRTGPAGYQPQHFGDGTRLSIL.

This clone was observed a few times. The rearrangement uses TRBV10-1 and TRBJ2-2; a weak D match, TRBD2 (6 bases). Trimming cost V 4 bases and J 0 bases, with 9 bases left between them. Germline V gene sequence: CDR1 WNHNN, CDR2 SYGVQD (reference sequence). The CDR3 has 15 residues. This chain's CDR3 is CASSGDWTNTGELFF. The CDR3 nucleotides read TGCGCCAGCAGTGGGGACTGGACGAACACCGGGGAGCTGTTTTTT.

V and J are TRBV7-2 and TRBJ2-7; D might be TRBD2 (7 bases). The CDR3 spans 15 residues. Between the trimmed V and J ends, which lost 5 bases and 1 base, there was a span of 15 bases. Germline CDR1 is SGHTA and CDR2 is FQGNSA. CDR3 nucleotides: TGTGCCAGCAGCCGGGGGGCTAGCGTATCCTACGAGCAGTACTTC. This sequence encodes CASSRGASVSYEQYF.

The rearrangement joins TRBV7-2 to TRBJ2-5; D is ambiguous. The CDR3 runs to 15 residues. Germline-derived CDR1 and CDR2 are SGHTA and FQGNSA. Trimming removed 1 base at V and 4 bases at J, with 13 bases between. In DNA form, the CDR3 reads TGTGCCAGCAGCTTAGGCACCTTCGATGGAGAGACCCAGTACTTC. It encodes CASSLGTFDGETQYF.

This clone has a handful of counts. The V gene is TRBV28, the J gene TRBJ2-2; 8 bases are a match to TRBD2. With V trimmed by 6 bases and J by 0 bases, 3 bases remained unmatched. This CDR3 is 15 amino acids long. Germline lookup yields CDR1 MDHEN and CDR2 SYDVKM. The CDR3 DNA is TGTGCCAGCAGGGGCGGGAGGTCGAACACCGGGGAGCTGTTTTTT. This translates into CASRGGRSNTGELFF. Drawing the rest from reference TRBV28 and TRBJ2-2, the complete variable domain is DVKVTQSSRYLVKRTGEKVFLECVQDMDHENMFWYRQDPGLGLRLIYFSYDVKMKEKGDIPEGYSVSREKKERFSLILESASTNQTSMYLCASRGGRSNTGELFFGEGSRLTVL.

This clone was found many times. In DNA, the CDR3 is TGCAGCGTTGCCGGGACCGGCTCTGGAAACACCATATATTTT. Translated: CSVAGTGSGNTIYF. The V call is TRBV29-1, the J call TRBJ1-3, with a possible D match to TRBD1 (5 bases). V was clipped by 4 bases and J by 0 bases, with 10 bases between them. Looked up from germline, CDR1 is SQVTM and CDR2 is ANQGSEA. The CDR3 contains 14 residues.

The chain couples TRBV4-1 to TRBJ1-1, with TRBD1 matching over 7 bases. The germline gives CDR1 MGHRA, CDR2 YSYEKL. The CDR3 is 15 residues long. The ends lost 4 bases at V and 6 bases at J; junction bases unmatched: 11. The CDR3 loop reads CASSRTDREVPEAFF. The CDR3 DNA reads TGCGCCAGCAGCCGCACTGACAGGGAGGTCCCTGAAGCTTTCTTT.

The table lists this clone with a count of one. This chain connects TRBV6-5 to TRBJ2-4; possibly TRBD1 for D (6 bases). V was shortened by 6 bases and J by 9 bases, with 18 bases between the two germline ends. Germline V gene data show CDR1 as MNHEY and CDR2 as SVGAGI. The CDR3 loop spans 14 amino acids. Written as DNA, the CDR3 is TGTGCCAGCAGCCGAGGGGCAGGGGACGGCATTCAGTACTTC. Translation: CASSRGAGDGIQYF.

This chain connects TRBV7-9 to TRBJ1-4, with 10 bases aligning to TRBD1. The ends lost 6 bases at V and 7 bases at J; junction bases unmatched: 5. In germline, CDR1 is SEHNR, CDR2 FQNEAQ (reference sequence). There are 14 residues in the CDR3. CDR3: CASSARQGAEKLFF. In DNA, the CDR3 is TGTGCCAGCAGTGCCAGACAGGGGGCTGAAAAACTGTTTTTT.

The V and J genes are TRBV6-6 and TRBJ2-2; 8 bases are shared with TRBD1. V dropped 5 bases and J dropped 6; count of bases not matched to a gene: 2. Germline V gives CDR1 MNHNY, CDR2 SVGAGI (reference sequence). The CDR3 has 13 residues. The CDR3 region has the DNA TGTGCCAGCAGTCCGACAGGGGCCGGGGAGCTGTTTTTT. Amino acid sequence: CASSPTGAGELFF.

V usage is TRBV11-3 and J usage is TRBJ2-3; D call uncertain. With 5 bases removed from V and 4 bases from J, the gap between germline ends came to 10 bases. CDR3 length equals 13 residues. Germline CDR1 is SGHNT and CDR2 is YENEEA. The chain's CDR3 is CASSPNVADTQYF. For the CDR3, the DNA is TGTGCCAGCAGCCCGAATGTCGCAGATACGCAGTATTTT. Looking up the rest from reference TRBV11-3 and TRBJ2-3 gives the full variable domain: EAGVVQSPRYKIIEKKQPVAFWCNPISGHNTLYWYLQNLGQGPELLIRYENEEAVDDSQLPKDRFSAERLKGVDSTLKIQPAELGDSAVYLCASSPNVADTQYFGPGTRLTVL.

This chain links TRBV30 with TRBJ2-1; possibly TRBD2 for D (6 bases). This CDR3 spans 14 amino acids. The V gene's germline CDR1 is GTSNPN and CDR2 SVGIG (reference sequence). Trimming pared 0 bases from V and 4 bases from J, leaving 10 bases between. CDR3 DNA sequence: TGTGCCTGGAGTGTATTTAGCGGTTACAATGAGCAGTTCTTC. Protein: CAWSVFSGYNEQFF.

The rearrangement joins TRBV21-1 to TRBJ2-7; the table's D call TRBD2 went unverified against the DNA. TRBV21-1 is assigned pseudogene status. The length of the CDR3 is 17 residues. The CDR3 DNA sequence: TGTGCCAGCAGCAAATGCCCCGGGAAGTACCCAATAAAGGAGCAGTACTTC. This encodes CASSKCPGKYPIKEQYF.

This CDR3 reads CATSRTTGVPQEQYF. In nucleotides, the CDR3 is TGTGCCACCAGCCGAACGACAGGGGTACCCCAGGAGCAGTACTTC. V gene TRBV15 combines with J gene TRBJ2-7, with 8 bases matching TRBD1. J was trimmed by 7 bases and V by 5 bases; bases with no gene match: 13. Germline V lookup: CDR1 LNHNV, CDR2 YYDKDF (reference sequence). The CDR3 is 15 residues long.

With regard to this clone: A much larger clone lies one base from this, so it may be a read error. The chain links TRBV5-4 to TRBJ1-3; unclear D gene. The CDR3 is made up of 12 amino acids. Germline loops: CDR1 SGHNT, CDR2 YYREEE (reference sequence). V gave up 4 bases and J gave up 0 bases, with 2 bases separating them. The CDR3 region has the DNA TGTGCCAGCAGCCGCTCTGGAAACACCATATATTTT. This sequence encodes CASSRSGNTIYF.

This clone was seen only a few times. The V call is TRBV4-3, the J call TRBJ1-1; TRBD1 is a possible D gene (5 bases). There are 14 residues in the CDR3. The germline gives CDR1 LGHNA, CDR2 YSLEER. V was trimmed by 3 bases and J by 4 bases, leaving 12 bases between them. The CDR3: CASSHGRQGTEAFF. CDR3 nucleotides: TGCGCCAGCAGCCACGGGCGGCAGGGCACTGAAGCTTTCTTT.

This clone was seen more than once but under ten times. This sequence joins TRBV19 and TRBJ1-1; unclear D gene. Trimming removed 2 bases from V and 4 bases from J, with 11 bases in between. The CDR3 loop spans 14 amino acids. CDR1 is LNHDA, CDR2 SQIVND, per germline (reference sequence). This CDR3 is CASSIRVQSTEAFF. The CDR3 DNA sequence: TGTGCCAGTAGTATAAGGGTCCAGTCCACTGAAGCTTTCTTT.

The V and J genes are TRBV2 and TRBJ2-7; tentatively, D is TRBD1 or TRBD2 (5 bases each). CDR1 and CDR2 from the germline V gene are SNHLY and FYNNEI. This CDR3 has 13 residues. Trimming pared 4 bases from V and 2 bases from J, leaving 9 bases between. The CDR3 reads CASSGDATYEQYF. The CDR3 DNA sequence: TGTGCCAGCAGTGGGGACGCTACCTACGAGCAGTACTTC.